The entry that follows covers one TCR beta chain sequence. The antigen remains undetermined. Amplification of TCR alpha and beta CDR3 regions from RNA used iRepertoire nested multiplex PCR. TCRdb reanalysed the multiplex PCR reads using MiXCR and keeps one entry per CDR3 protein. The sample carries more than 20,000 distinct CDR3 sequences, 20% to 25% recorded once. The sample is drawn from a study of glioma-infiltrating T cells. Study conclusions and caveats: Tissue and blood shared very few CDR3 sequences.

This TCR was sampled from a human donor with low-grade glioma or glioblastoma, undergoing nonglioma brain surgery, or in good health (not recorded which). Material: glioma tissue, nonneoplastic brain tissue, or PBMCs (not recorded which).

CDR3 DNA: TGTGCCAGCAGTGAAGAGGGACAGAGCTCCTATAATTCACCCCTCCACTTT. It translates to CASSEEGQSSYNSPLHF. This chain joins TRBV2 and TRBJ1-6; 7 positions match TRBD1. Germline assignment: CDR1 SNHLY and CDR2 FYNNEI. This CDR3 has 17 residues. V lost 1 base and J lost 0; bases outside the gene matches: 3.